A single sample is the source of the 27 T cell receptor beta chains below, sequenced in a study of memory CD4+ T cells and cytomegalovirus serostatus. Only in-frame clones appear in the TCRdb table, and some are missing; sequencing was by immunoSEQ multiplex PCR. The table shows about 67,000 clones, with about 70% occurring only once. Single viable CD3+CD4+CD8-CD45RO+ cells were sorted as the memory CD4+ T cells. The specimen sequenced was memory CD4+ T cells from blood. These receptors were obtained from an adult in good health and CMV-seropositive.

V gene TRBV30 combines with J gene TRBJ1-5; D unresolved. Trimming took 2 bases from V and 5 from J, leaving 10 bases between them. The CDR3 spans 13 residues. Germline CDR1 and CDR2: GTSNPN and SVGIG (reference sequence). The CDR3 region is CAWSSTPDQPQHF. The CDR3 DNA reads TGTGCCTGGAGTAGCACCCCAGATCAGCCCCAGCATTTT.

The chain recombines TRBV6-1 with TRBJ2-4; no firm D call. The CDR3 runs 14 residues. Trimming left V 4 bases short and J 7 bases short, with 14 bases between. From germline, CDR1 is MNHNS and CDR2 SASEGT. The CDR3 region has the DNA TGTGCCAGCAGTGGGCGGTCCCTGGGGAACATTCAGTACTTC. This encodes CASSGRSLGNIQYF.

The rearrangement uses TRBV5-6 and TRBJ1-6; unclear D gene. There are 18 residues in the CDR3. V was pared by 1 base and J by 4 bases, with 18 bases between. Germline values: CDR1 SGHDT, CDR2 YYEEEE. CDR3 residues: CASSLTRAGRRYNSPLHF. In nucleotides, the CDR3 is TGTGCCAGCAGCTTGACGAGGGCGGGAAGGAGGTATAATTCACCCCTCCACTTT. The entire variable domain, with the rest obtained from reference TRBV5-6 and TRBJ1-6, is as follows: DAGVTQSPTHLIKTRGQQVTLRCSPKSGHDTVSWYQQALGQGPQFIFQYYEEEERQRGNFPDRFSGHQFPNYSSELNVNALLLGDSALYLCASSLTRAGRRYNSPLHFGNGTRLTVT.

This clone was found a few times. V is TRBV19 and J is TRBJ1-2, with TRBD1 as a possible D gene (6 bases). Germline values: CDR1 LNHDA, CDR2 SQIVND (reference sequence). The length of the CDR3 is 13 residues. V gave up 4 bases and J gave up 8 bases, with 14 bases separating them. The CDR3 DNA follows: TGTGCCAGTAGTACCCGACAGGTCGGAGGCTACACCTTC. This encodes CASSTRQVGGYTF.

V and J are TRBV2 and TRBJ1-3; possibly TRBD1 for D (5 bases). Germline CDR1 reads SNHLY; CDR2 reads FYNNEI. The CDR3 loop spans 13 amino acids. The V end was cut by 5 bases, the J end by 1 base, with 6 bases between. The CDR3 sequence: CASSPGSGNTIYF. The CDR3 nucleotides read TGTGCCAGCAGTCCAGGGTCTGGAAACACCATATATTTT. The full variable domain, in which reference TRBV2 and TRBJ1-3 provide the parts outside the CDR3, is EPEVTQTPSHQVTQMGQEVILRCVPISNHLYFYWYRQILGQKVEFLVSFYNNEISEKSEIFDDQFSVERPDGSNFTLKIRSTKLEDSAMYFCASSPGSGNTIYFGEGSWLTVV.

This chain uses TRBV7-9 with TRBJ1-1, with unresolved D. This CDR3 has 13 amino acids. Germline CDR1 is SEHNR and CDR2 is FQNEAQ (reference sequence). Trimming removed 1 base from V and 8 bases from J, with 11 bases in between. CDR3 residues: CASSLVRLGEAFF. The CDR3, as DNA: TGTGCCAGCAGCTTAGTCAGACTAGGGGAAGCTTTCTTT.

CDR3 amino acids: CASRATGYGYTF. The CDR3 coding sequence is TGTGCCAGCCGAGCAACTGGCTATGGCTACACCTTC. V usage is TRBV14 and J usage is TRBJ1-2, with D hard to call. Germline CDR1 reads SGHDN; CDR2 reads FVKESK. The CDR3 is made up of 12 amino acids. The V end was cut by 8 bases, the J end by 4 bases, with 11 bases between.

This chain connects TRBV29-1 to TRBJ2-1; perhaps D is TRBD1 or TRBD2 (5 bases each). V lost 0 bases, J lost 6 bases, and 15 bases lay in between. Germline V gene sequence: CDR1 SQVTM, CDR2 ANQGSEA. CDR3 length: 15 residues. The DNA of the CDR3 is TGCAGCGTTGAAGACGGGACCGTCAGGGCCAATGAGCAGTTCTTC. It translates to CSVEDGTVRANEQFF.

The chain combines TRBV30 with TRBJ2-3; 15 nucleotides line up with TRBD2. The trim removed 2 bases at V and 3 bases at J, leaving 3 bases unmatched. The germline V gene encodes CDR1 GTSNPN and CDR2 SVGIG (reference sequence). The CDR3 loop spans 16 amino acids. CDR3 nucleotides: TGTGCCTGGAGTAGGACTAGCGGGGGGGCAACAGATACGCAGTATTTT. It codes for CAWSRTSGGATDTQYF.

The genes are TRBV7-2 and TRBJ1-5; D remains unclear. The CDR3 covers 15 residues. Trimming shortened V by 4 bases and J by 6 bases, and 16 bases separated the two germline ends. Germline V gene data show CDR1 as SGHTA and CDR2 as FQGNSA. Here the CDR3 reads CASSSRGGWGQPQHF. In nucleotides, the CDR3 is TGTGCCAGCAGCTCCCGGGGAGGGTGGGGTCAGCCCCAGCATTTT.

Of note for this clone: Other DNA sequences within the sample encode an identical CDR3. The rearrangement links TRBV18 to TRBJ1-5; D is uncertain. Trimming took 3 bases from V and 0 from J, leaving 9 bases between them. Germline lookup yields CDR1 KGHSH and CDR2 LQKENI. The CDR3 is made up of 15 amino acids. The chain's CDR3 is CASSPPDYSNQPQHF. The CDR3, as DNA: TGTGCCAGCTCACCCCCGGATTATAGCAATCAGCCCCAGCATTTT.

This clone appeared a few times. The V gene is TRBV9, the J gene TRBJ2-3; maybe TRBD2 (5 bases). The length of the CDR3 is 13 residues. CDR1 and CDR2 (germline): SGDLS, YYNGEE. The ends were cut back, 3 bases at V and 0 bases at J, with 5 bases in the middle. CDR3 sequence: CASSGTSTDTQYF. DNA for the CDR3: TGTGCCAGCAGCGGGACTAGCACAGATACGCAGTATTTT.

CDR3 region: CASSFVGASGNTIYF. The CDR3 region has the DNA TGTGCCAGCAGCTTTGTTGGGGCTTCTGGAAACACCATATATTTT. This chain uses TRBV7-9 with TRBJ1-3; D is perhaps TRBD1 (5 bases). Trimming took 3 bases from V and 1 from J, leaving 10 bases between them. This CDR3 spans 15 amino acids. Germline V CDR1 and CDR2: SEHNR, FQNEAQ (reference sequence).

V usage is TRBV29-1 and J usage is TRBJ2-7, with TRBD1 matching 7 bases. The junction had 4 bases not matched to a gene; V was cut back by 4 bases and J by 4 bases. Germline V gene data show CDR1 as SQVTM and CDR2 as ANQGSEA. The CDR3 spans 12 residues. The CDR3 reads CSVGRDSYEQYF. Written as DNA, the CDR3 is TGCAGCGTTGGCCGGGACAGTTACGAGCAGTACTTC.

The chain combines TRBV28 with TRBJ2-3; no clear D gene. The CDR3 contains 14 residues. Trimming took off 3 bases at V and 6 bases at J, with 13 bases between the two ends. The germline gives CDR1 MDHEN, CDR2 SYDVKM. The CDR3 DNA sequence: TGTGCCAGCAGTTTTTTTAGGGTAGGGGATACGCAGTATTTT. It encodes CASSFFRVGDTQYF.

The chain recombines TRBV6-6 with TRBJ2-7, with TRBD1 matching over 7 bases. Unmatched junction bases numbered 6, after V lost 6 bases and J lost 4 bases. The germline CDR1 and CDR2 sequences are MNHNY and SVGAGI (reference sequence). The CDR3 has 13 residues. The CDR3 sequence: CASRRQGQYEQYF. The CDR3 region has the DNA TGTGCCAGCAGGCGACAGGGTCAGTACGAGCAGTACTTC.

This clone was recorded only once. The V call is TRBV20-1, the J call TRBJ2-5, with D possibly matching TRBD2 (6 bases). The CDR3 has 11 amino acids. From germline, CDR1 is DFQATT and CDR2 SNEGSKA (reference sequence). V shed 6 bases and J shed 5 bases, with 10 bases lying between them. In DNA, the CDR3 is TGCAGTGCGAGCGGGTGGGAGACCCAGTACTTC. Translated: CSASGWETQYF.

This clone has just one count. The V gene is TRBV27, the J gene TRBJ2-7, with 7 bases identical to TRBD2. The CDR3 is 15 amino acids. CDR1 is MNHEY and CDR2 is SMNVEV in the germline V gene (reference sequence). Unmatched junction bases numbered 9, after V lost 5 bases and J lost 2 bases. The CDR3 is CASSTPGRATYEQYF. CDR3 nucleotide sequence: TGTGCCAGCAGTACGCCAGGGAGGGCCACCTACGAGCAGTACTTC.

This sequence joins TRBV9 and TRBJ1-6, with 9 nucleotides matching TRBD1. The germline CDR1 and CDR2 sequences are SGDLS and YYNGEE. V shed 4 bases and J 7 bases; nucleotides not matched to a gene: 6. This CDR3 is built from 15 residues. CDR3 region: CASSPGTGPNSPLHF. CDR3 sequence (DNA): TGTGCCAGCAGCCCCGGGACAGGGCCGAATTCACCCCTCCACTTT.

The chain uses TRBV7-9 and TRBJ2-3; TRBD2 matches 7 bases. V was clipped by 2 bases and J by 3 bases; unmatched bases: 11. The CDR3 has 17 amino acids. Germline V gives CDR1 SEHNR, CDR2 FQNEAQ (reference sequence). The CDR3 region is CASSLSMGGIYTDTQYF. CDR3 nucleotide sequence: TGTGCCAGCAGCTTATCTATGGGAGGGATCTATACAGATACGCAGTATTTT.

In nucleotides, the CDR3 is TGCGCCAGCAACAATCGAGCGAACACCGGGGAGCTGTTTTTT. This codes for CASNNRANTGELFF. The chain joins TRBV5-1 to TRBJ2-2; D gene ambiguous. Germline CDR1 SGHRS, CDR2 YFSETQ. V was clipped by 6 bases and J by 0 bases, with 9 bases between them. The CDR3 runs to 14 residues.

The chain recombines TRBV7-8 with TRBJ1-1; the D gene is possibly TRBD1 (6 bases). Germline CDR1 SGHVS, CDR2 FQNEAQ. V shed 4 bases and J shed 0 bases, with 12 bases lying between them. The CDR3 consists of 15 residues. CDR3 residues: CASSWQTGVNTEAFF. CDR3 in DNA: TGTGCCAGCAGCTGGCAGACAGGTGTGAACACTGAAGCTTTCTTT.

This chain links TRBV5-5 with TRBJ2-3; D might be TRBD2 (6 bases). Germline CDR1 SGHKS, CDR2 YYEKEE (reference sequence). There are 14 residues in the CDR3. V lost 5 bases and J 3 bases, leaving 13 bases between the germline ends. The CDR3 DNA follows: TGTGCCAGCAGTCTAGATGGGGGGACAGATACGCAGTATTTT. It encodes CASSLDGGTDTQYF.

The chain employs TRBV29-1 and TRBJ2-3, with D tentatively TRBD1 or TRBD2 (5 bases each). V shed 4 bases and J shed 2 bases, with 13 bases lying between them. This CDR3 is 14 amino acids long. The V gene's germline CDR1 is SQVTM and CDR2 ANQGSEA. The CDR3 is CSVGGQGITDTQYF. In nucleotides, the CDR3 is TGCAGCGTTGGAGGGCAGGGAATCACAGATACGCAGTATTTT.

The rearrangement uses TRBV6-1 and TRBJ2-3, with a weak D call TRBD2 (6 bases). The V end lost 4 bases, the J end lost 2 bases, and 10 bases lay between the germline ends. Germline CDR1 is MNHNS and CDR2 is SASEGT. CDR3 length equals 14 residues. This chain's CDR3 is CASSALASTDTQYF. CDR3 nucleotides: TGTGCCAGCAGTGCACTAGCCTCCACAGATACGCAGTATTTT.

This chain connects TRBV28 to TRBJ1-4, with a tentative D call TRBD1 (5 bases). Looked up from germline, CDR1 is MDHEN and CDR2 is SYDVKM. Trimming stripped 6 bases from V and 4 bases from J, with 9 bases between. CDR3 size: 13 residues. This CDR3 reads CASRDILNEKLFF. For the CDR3, the DNA is TGTGCCAGCAGGGACATACTTAATGAAAAACTGTTTTTT.

This clone has a single count. This chain links TRBV28 with TRBJ1-2; no reliable D call. The CDR3 is made up of 12 amino acids. Trimming shortened V by 4 bases and J by 4 bases, and 7 bases separated the two germline ends. Germline V CDR1 and CDR2: MDHEN, SYDVKM. The CDR3 nucleotides read TGTGCCAGCAGTTCAACAGCCTATGGCTACACCTTC. Its protein is CASSSTAYGYTF.